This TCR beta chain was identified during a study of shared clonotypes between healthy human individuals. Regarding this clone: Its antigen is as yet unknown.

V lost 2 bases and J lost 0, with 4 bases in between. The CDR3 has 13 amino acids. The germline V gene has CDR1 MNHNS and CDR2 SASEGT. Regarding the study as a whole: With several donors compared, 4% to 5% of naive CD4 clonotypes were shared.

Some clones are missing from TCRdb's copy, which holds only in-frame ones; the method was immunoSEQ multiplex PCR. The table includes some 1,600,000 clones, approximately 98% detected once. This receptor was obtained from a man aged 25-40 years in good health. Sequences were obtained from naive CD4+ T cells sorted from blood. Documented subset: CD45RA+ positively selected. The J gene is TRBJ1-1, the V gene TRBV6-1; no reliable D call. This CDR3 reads CASSEWVNTEAFF. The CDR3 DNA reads TGTGCCAGCAGTGAATGGGTGAACACTGAAGCTTTCTTT.